The source of this TCR beta chain is a study of blood T cell repertoires in COVID-19. The wider study: Samples of COVID-19 (acute and convalescent) were obtained from the United States, Italy and Spain. The analysed material was cDNA or gDNA that came from T cells, B-cell-depleted T cells, or PBMCs.

In germline, CDR1 is SGHAT, CDR2 FQNNGV. The CDR3 contains 12 residues. V lost 2 bases and J 10 bases, leaving 9 bases between the germline ends. Here immunoSEQ multiplex PCR was the method, and the copy in TCRdb shows in-frame clones only, minus some. The sample consists of 300,000 to 400,000 clones, about 90% of them appearing once. Seattle cases were enrolled at active infection and followed longitudinally. This chain links TRBV11-2 with TRBJ2-1; tentative D call: TRBD2 (5 bases). This receptor was taken from a woman between 45 and 60 years old with COVID-19, enrolled during active disease. Input material: peripheral blood. The CDR3, as DNA: TGTGCCAGCAGCTTAAATGGGAGAGAGCAGTTCTTC. Translation: CASSLNGREQFF.